Following are 25 T cell receptor beta chains from one sample sequenced in a study of post-analysis software for immune sequencing data. Regarding the study as a whole: The five TRBV segments detected at higher frequency in patients than in controls included TRBV5-6, TRBV5-1 and TRBV20-1.

The TCR beta cDNA libraries carried unique molecular identifiers. TCRdb redid the calling of the PCR reads with MiXCR, one entry per CDR3 protein. The sample contains about 770,000 distinct CDR3 sequences, 46% of which appear only once. For these receptors, no antigen is known. Sequencing was carried out using blood. The receptor set was obtained from a girl aged 5 to 17 with multiple sclerosis.

The CDR3: CASSYSRGGTNYGYTF. DNA of the CDR3: TGTGCCAGCAGTTACTCGCGGGGGGGAACTAACTATGGCTACACCTTC. This chain uses TRBV6-5 with TRBJ1-2, with D perhaps TRBD1 (5 bases). CDR3 size: 16 residues. Deletions cut 0 bases from V and 0 bases from J, with 11 bases between. Per the germline V gene, CDR1 is MNHEY and CDR2 is SVGAGI.

The rearrangement links TRBV6-5 to TRBJ2-3; 7 bases agree with TRBD1. Trimming took 7 bases from V and 9 from J; bases not matched to a gene: 10. Germline CDR1 reads MNHEY; CDR2 reads SVGAGI. The CDR3 is 13 amino acids. The CDR3 reads CASTRAGQDTQYF. CDR3 nucleotides: TGTGCCAGCACCCGAGCAGGACAGGACACGCAGTATTTT.

In this sample, this clonotype turned up many times. The V call is TRBV7-3, the J call TRBJ1-2; D is perhaps TRBD1 (5 bases). Trimming pared 4 bases from V and 8 bases from J, leaving 14 bases between. Germline V gene lookup returns CDR1 SGHTA and CDR2 FQGTGA. This CDR3 is built from 13 residues. As DNA, the CDR3 is TGTGCCAGCAGCTCCTCCCGCGGGGACGGCTACACCTTC. Its protein is CASSSSRGDGYTF.

Comment on this clonotype: An end of the junction does not agree with germline; a read error may underlie this. J is TRBJ2-1 and V is TRBV7-9; 7 nucleotides line up with TRBD1. CDR3 length equals 14 residues. From germline, CDR1 is SEHNR and CDR2 FQNEAQ (reference sequence). The CDR3 here is CASSSRTGYNEQFF. The CDR3 nucleotides read TGTGCCAGCAGCTCACGGACAGGATACAATGAGCAGTTCTTT.

This clonotype was counted a few times. This rearrangement joins TRBV29-1 to TRBJ2-1; either TRBD1 or TRBD2 may supply D (5 bases each). CDR1 is SQVTM, CDR2 ANQGSEA, per germline. The CDR3 contains 15 residues. V lost 5 bases and J lost 5, with 19 bases in between. For the CDR3, the DNA is TGCAGCGTTCCGCCCGGGGCAACGGGGCACAATGAGCAGTTCTTC. Its translation: CSVPPGATGHNEQFF.

This chain connects TRBV12-3 or TRBV12-4 to TRBJ2-5; the D gene is possibly TRBD2 (6 bases). The CDR3 sequence is 15 residues long. Trimming left V 7 bases short and J 3 bases short, with 18 bases between. The CDR3 loop reads CASTPGGGMEETQYF. CDR3 coding DNA: TGTGCCAGCACCCCGGGTGGCGGGATGGAAGAGACCCAGTACTTC.

The rearrangement links TRBV7-2 to TRBJ2-5; TRBD1 is a possible D gene (6 bases). CDR3 length: 14 amino acids. The V end was cut by 1 base, the J end by 4 bases, with 10 bases between. Germline V gives CDR1 SGHTA, CDR2 FQGNSA. The CDR3, as DNA: TGTGCCAGCAGCTTAGACAGGGCGCGAGAGACCCAGTACTTC. This codes for CASSLDRARETQYF. Looking up the rest from reference TRBV7-2 and TRBJ2-5 gives the full variable domain: GAGVSQSPSNKVTEKGKDVELRCDPISGHTALYWYRQSLGQGLEFLIYFQGNSAPDKSGLPSDRFSAERTGGSVSTLTIQRTQQEDSAVYLCASSLDRARETQYFGPGTRLLVL.

J is TRBJ1-5 and V is TRBV4-2; D not certain. This CDR3 has 16 amino acids. Trimming shortened V by 0 bases and J by 0 bases, and 9 bases separated the two germline ends. From germline, CDR1 is LGHNA and CDR2 YNFKEQ. The CDR3: CASSQDRAYSNQPQHF. The CDR3 coding sequence is TGTGCCAGCAGCCAAGATCGGGCATATAGCAATCAGCCCCAGCATTTT.

The chain links TRBV29-1 to TRBJ1-2, with D unclear. From germline, CDR1 is SQVTM and CDR2 ANQGSEA. V dropped 6 bases and J dropped 2 bases, with 13 bases sitting between them. The CDR3 totals 13 residues. CDR3 bases: TGCAGCGTGACGGACGGAACGAACTATGGCTACACCTTC. Amino acids: CSVTDGTNYGYTF.

This clonotype turned up a few times. This chain connects TRBV6-2 or TRBV6-3 to TRBJ2-3; TRBD1 matches at 10 bases. The CDR3 loop spans 17 amino acids. The V gene's germline CDR1 is MNHEY and CDR2 SVGEGT. The V and J ends lost 0 bases and 6 bases, in that order; junction bases with no gene match: 9. The CDR3 region is CASSYSLDRGQEDTQYF. In DNA form, the CDR3 reads TGTGCCAGCAGTTACTCGCTCGACAGGGGGCAGGAGGATACGCAGTATTTT.

The chain is built from TRBV3-1 and TRBJ2-3; a possible D gene is TRBD1 (5 bases). The CDR3 contains 11 residues. Looked up from germline, CDR1 is LGHDT and CDR2 is YNNKEL (reference sequence). V was shortened by 6 bases and J by 5 bases, with 6 bases between the two germline ends. The CDR3 here is CASRRGDTQYF. DNA for the CDR3: TGTGCCAGCAGAAGGGGAGATACGCAGTATTTT.

Comment on this clonotype: No conserved phenylalanine or tryptophan is present at the end of the CDR3, so a read error is the likely explanation. The chain couples TRBV6-6 to TRBJ1-1, with D possibly being TRBD1 (5 bases). Germline CDR1 reads MNHNY; CDR2 reads SVGAGI (reference sequence). V gave up 7 bases and J gave up 6 bases, with 12 bases separating them. CDR3 size: 12 residues. This CDR3 reads CASTYWGAEAFL. The CDR3 bases are TGTGCCAGCACCTACTGGGGCGCTGAAGCTTTCTTG.

In DNA form, the CDR3 reads TGTGCCAGCAGCCTCCTGCGGGGGCGCGAGCAGTACTTC. It is translated as CASSLLRGREQYF. This chain connects TRBV7-2 to TRBJ2-5, with D perhaps TRBD2 (7 bases). The closer fit of TRBJ2-7 to the DNA end suggests the J call may be wrong. CDR1 is SGHTA and CDR2 is FQGNSA in the germline V gene. This CDR3 is 13 amino acids long.

The rearrangement joins TRBV7-2 to TRBJ2-4, with D possibly matching TRBD1 (6 bases). The J call may not be correct, given that the DNA end is closer to TRBJ2-7. CDR3 length: 15 amino acids. Germline lookup yields CDR1 SGHTA and CDR2 FQGNSA. CDR3 loop: CASSLGGGDLNEQYF. CDR3 sequence (DNA): TGTGCCAGCAGCTTAGGAGGGGGAGATCTGAACGAGCAGTACTTC.

This chain connects TRBV6-1 to TRBJ2-3; D possibly corresponds to TRBD2 (6 bases). The germline V and J ends were trimmed by 3 bases and 6 bases, with 28 bases remaining between them. CDR3 length: 19 residues. Germline V gives CDR1 MNHNS, CDR2 SASEGT. CDR3 in amino acids: CASSDTLKGTPAWGDTQYF. The CDR3 DNA follows: TGTGCCAGCAGTGATACCTTAAAAGGGACTCCCGCTTGGGGGGATACGCAGTATTTT.

The J gene is TRBJ2-3, the V gene TRBV30; 9 positions match TRBD2. The length of the CDR3 is 14 residues. The V and J ends lost 0 bases and 7 bases, in that order; junction bases with no gene match: 5. Looked up from germline, CDR1 is GTSNPN and CDR2 is SVGIG (reference sequence). The CDR3, as DNA: TGTGCCTGGAGTGTGTTAGCGGGAGCGAATACGCAGTATTTT. This gives the protein CAWSVLAGANTQYF.

The chain links TRBV5-1 to TRBJ2-7, with D possibly called TRBD1 or TRBD2 (5 bases each). Germline V CDR1 and CDR2: SGHRS, YFSETQ. The ends were cut back, 4 bases at V and 7 bases at J, with 21 bases in the middle. CDR3 size: 15 residues. CDR3 sequence reads: CASSPPRDDLNEQYF. Here the CDR3 DNA reads TGCGCCAGCAGCCCCCCCCGGGACGATCTCAATGAGCAGTACTTC. The whole variable domain, filled in from reference TRBV5-1 and TRBJ2-7, reads KAGVTQTPRYLIKTRGQQVTLSCSPISGHRSVSWYQQTPGQGLQFLFEYFSETQRNKGNFPGRFSGRQFSNSRSEMNVSTLELGDSALYLCASSPPRDDLNEQYFGPGTRLTVT.

The chain carries TRBV20-1 and TRBJ2-3; D possibly corresponds to TRBD1 (5 bases). Trimming left V 4 bases short and J 5 bases short, with 10 bases between. The CDR3 extends over 12 amino acids. Germline CDR1 reads DFQATT; CDR2 reads SNEGSKA (reference sequence). CDR3 sequence reads: CSAKGKRDTQYF. CDR3 coding DNA: TGCAGTGCTAAGGGGAAGCGAGATACGCAGTATTTT.

The gene calls are TRBV6-5 and TRBJ1-4; unclear D gene. V lost 5 bases and J lost 5, with 9 bases in between. Germline CDR1 MNHEY, CDR2 SVGAGI. The CDR3 length is 13 residues. CDR3 sequence reads: CASSGQKNEKLFF. CDR3 nucleotide sequence: TGTGCCAGCAGTGGGCAGAAAAATGAAAAACTGTTTTTT.

J is TRBJ2-1 and V is TRBV12-3 or TRBV12-4; D unclear. The CDR3 sequence is 15 residues long. Trimming shortened V by 6 bases and J by 0 bases, and 12 bases separated the two germline ends. The CDR3 bases are TGTGCCAGCAGGACCCCACCCAGCTCCTACAATGAGCAGTTCTTC. It is translated as CASRTPPSSYNEQFF.

This sequence joins TRBV28 and TRBJ1-4, with no clear D. CDR3 length: 13 amino acids. Germline V gene data show CDR1 as MDHEN and CDR2 as SYDVKM. V lost 6 bases to trimming and J lost 12 bases, with 17 bases between them. CDR3 loop: CASSIDTPGELFF. CDR3 DNA sequence: TGTGCCAGCAGCATCGACACCCCGGGAGAACTGTTTTTT.

V usage is TRBV30 and J usage is TRBJ2-4; 10 nucleotides line up with TRBD2. The end of the DNA fits TRBJ2-7 better, so the J call may be wrong. The CDR3 length is 15 residues. Germline V CDR1 and CDR2: GTSNPN, SVGIG (reference sequence). Written as DNA, the CDR3 is TGTGCCTGGAGCGTAGAAGCGGGAGGGCCATACGAGCAGTACTTC. The encoded protein is CAWSVEAGGPYEQYF.

This clonotype was seen a few times. This chain uses TRBV12-3 or TRBV12-4 with TRBJ1-2, with 7 bases lining up with TRBD1. Trimming at V came to 6 bases and at J to 4 bases, leaving 5 bases not matched to a gene. The CDR3 contains 13 residues. Written as DNA, the CDR3 is TGTGCCAGCAGCCGGACAGGACTCTATGGCTACACCTTC. This codes for CASSRTGLYGYTF.

The chain couples TRBV4-2 to TRBJ2-4; 13 bases are a match to TRBD2. In germline, CDR1 is LGHNA, CDR2 YNFKEQ. The V gene end was trimmed by 1 base and the J gene end by 13 bases; junction bases not matched to a gene: 13. The length of the CDR3 is 17 residues. In DNA form, the CDR3 reads TGTGCCAGCAGCCAAGTAGGACTAGCGGGGGTAGCTGGAGAGCAGTACTTC. It yields the protein CASSQVGLAGVAGEQYF.

This clonotype was picked up a small number of times. This chain uses TRBV7-9 with TRBJ2-7, with TRBD2 matching over 8 bases. With V trimmed by 10 bases and J by 5 bases, 13 bases remained unmatched. The CDR3 runs to 14 residues. The germline V gene has CDR1 SEHNR and CDR2 FQNEAQ (reference sequence). The CDR3 DNA follows: TGTGCCACCACAGCCGGGACTAGTCTCAACGAGCAGTACTTC. It encodes CATTAGTSLNEQYF.